These 30 T cell receptor beta chains originate from one sample sequenced in a study of brain T cells in children with intractable seizures. The time point denotes: blood from clinic visit 5 months post-surgery; TSC patient then seizure free. Here immunoSEQ multiplex PCR was the method, and the copy in TCRdb shows in-frame clones only, minus some. The sample lists about 340,000 clones, roughly 93% occurring once. The material was peripheral blood, obtained roughly 5 months after surgery. The receptor set was obtained from a boy less than two years old with tuberous sclerosis and intractable seizures.

The V call is TRBV30, the J call TRBJ2-7, with D uncertain. V lost 4 bases, J lost 7 bases, and 14 bases lay in between. The germline V gene has CDR1 GTSNPN and CDR2 SVGIG (reference sequence). The CDR3 runs to 12 residues. CDR3 sequence: CAWTPEWGEQYF. CDR3 bases: TGTGCCTGGACCCCCGAGTGGGGTGAGCAGTACTTC.

The chain employs TRBV4-1 and TRBJ2-3; 8 nucleotides line up with TRBD1. CDR1 is MGHRA and CDR2 is YSYEKL in the germline V gene. The CDR3 has 16 residues. The ends lost 2 bases at V and 1 base at J; junction bases unmatched: 5. Here the CDR3 reads CASSQTQGAGTDTQYF. CDR3 DNA: TGCGCCAGCAGCCAAACTCAGGGGGCCGGCACAGATACGCAGTATTTT.

The J gene is TRBJ2-1, the V gene TRBV30, with TRBD2 matching 7 bases. Per the germline V gene, CDR1 is GTSNPN and CDR2 is SVGIG (reference sequence). CDR3 size: 14 residues. V shed 5 bases and J 9 bases; nucleotides not matched to a gene: 13. CDR3 region: CAWGGDSPRPEQFF. DNA of the CDR3: TGTGCCTGGGGGGGGGACTCCCCCCGCCCTGAGCAGTTCTTC.

Comment on this clone: Germline and junction disagree at one end, which may indicate a read error. The V call is TRBV7-7, the J call TRBJ2-1, with D possibly matching TRBD1 (6 bases). Germline assignment: CDR1 SSHAT and CDR2 FNYEAQ (reference sequence). The CDR3 is made up of 15 amino acids. DNA for the CDR3: TGTGCTAGCAGCCAGGGGCCCTCGCCGGACAATGAGCAGTTCTTC. Its translation is CASSQGPSPDNEQFF.

The chain carries TRBV5-4 and TRBJ2-1; 12 nucleotides line up with TRBD2. The CDR3 loop spans 16 amino acids. With V trimmed by 3 bases and J by 6 bases, 7 bases remained unmatched. Germline V gene sequence: CDR1 SGHNT, CDR2 YYREEE (reference sequence). The DNA of the CDR3 is TGTGCCAGCAGCTACGGACTAGCGGGGAGGTTCAATGAGCAGTTCTTC. Protein: CASSYGLAGRFNEQFF.

This chain connects TRBV13 to TRBJ2-7, with 13 bases fitting TRBD2. Losses at the gene ends were 0 bases for V and 2 bases for J; bases not matched to a gene: 7. Germline V gene lookup returns CDR1 PRHDT and CDR2 FYEKMQ (reference sequence). The CDR3 has 18 residues. The CDR3 sequence is CASSLGWTSGRPTYEQYF. In nucleotides, the CDR3 is TGTGCCAGCAGCTTAGGTTGGACTAGCGGGAGACCCACCTACGAGCAGTACTTC. Looking up the rest from reference TRBV13 and TRBJ2-7 gives the full variable domain: AAGVIQSPRHLIKEKRETATLKCYPIPRHDTVYWYQQGPGQDPQFLISFYEKMQSDKGSIPDRFSAQQFSDYHSELNMSSLELGDSALYFCASSLGWTSGRPTYEQYFGPGTRLTVT.

The chain employs TRBV25-1 and TRBJ1-1, with a weak D call TRBD1 (5 bases). The CDR3 runs 13 residues. CDR1 is MGHDK, CDR2 SYGVNS, per germline. Between the trimmed V and J ends, which lost 2 bases and 5 bases, there was a span of 9 bases. CDR3 region: CASSENGGTEAFF. CDR3 DNA: TGTGCCAGCAGTGAAAATGGGGGGACTGAAGCTTTCTTT.

In this sample, this clone turned up a few times. The rearrangement links TRBV7-6 to TRBJ1-2, with 9 bases lining up with TRBD1. The CDR3 is 14 residues long. J was trimmed by 6 bases and V by 4 bases; bases with no gene match: 6. The germline CDR1 and CDR2 sequences are SGHVS and FNYEAQ. The CDR3 here is CASSSYRGQDGYTF. The CDR3 DNA sequence: TGTGCCAGCAGCTCCTACAGGGGGCAGGATGGCTACACCTTC.

The rearrangement links TRBV6-6 to TRBJ1-1, with 7 positions matching TRBD1. Trimming removed 8 bases from V and 2 bases from J; junction bases left unmatched: 5. Germline V gene sequence: CDR1 MNHNY, CDR2 SVGAGI (reference sequence). The CDR3 covers 13 residues. CDR3 bases: TGTGCCAGCCCCTCAGGGGGTAACACTGAAGCTTTCTTT. It specifies CASPSGGNTEAFF.

V usage is TRBV9 and J usage is TRBJ2-1, with no clear D. V lost 4 bases and J 9 bases, leaving 8 bases between the germline ends. The CDR3 loop spans 11 amino acids. Germline V gives CDR1 SGDLS, CDR2 YYNGEE. DNA of the CDR3: TGTGCCAGCAGCTCAGGCCTTGAGCAGTTCTTC. The encoded protein is CASSSGLEQFF.

The chain recombines TRBV11-1 with TRBJ2-5; 8 nucleotides align to TRBD1. Germline CDR1 SGHAT, CDR2 FQDESV (reference sequence). The CDR3 consists of 14 residues. Losses at the gene ends were 5 bases for V and 2 bases for J; bases not matched to a gene: 4. The CDR3 DNA follows: TGTGCCAGCAGCCCTAACAGGGGGCAAGAGACCCAGTACTTC. This codes for CASSPNRGQETQYF.

The genes are TRBV11-3 and TRBJ2-2; D may be TRBD2 (6 bases). The germline gives CDR1 SGHNT, CDR2 YENEEA. This CDR3 spans 16 amino acids. Trimming removed 4 bases at V and 8 bases at J, with 20 bases between. In DNA form, the CDR3 reads TGTGCCAGCAGCTCCAGCCCGACTAGTAGACGGGGGGAGCTGTTTTTT. Its translation is CASSSSPTSRRGELFF.

This clone was picked up one time. The J gene is TRBJ2-1, the V gene TRBV6-4, with 10 nucleotides matching TRBD2. This CDR3 is built from 15 residues. With 10 bases clipped from V and 3 bases from J, the junction kept 9 bases outside the gene matches. The germline gives CDR1 MRHNA, CDR2 SNTAGT. DNA for the CDR3: TGTGCCACCACCCAGACTAGCGGGCTCTACAATGAGCAGTTCTTC. This sequence encodes CATTQTSGLYNEQFF.

In this sample, this clone turned up once. This chain connects TRBV20-1 to TRBJ1-2; 7 nucleotides align to TRBD1. This CDR3 is built from 10 residues. Germline trimming cut 6 bases from V and 6 bases from J; bases unmatched to any gene: 1. Per the germline V gene, CDR1 is DFQATT and CDR2 is SNEGSKA (reference sequence). DNA of the CDR3: TGCAGTGCCGACAGGGATGGCTACACCTTC. It specifies CSADRDGYTF.

The chain is built from TRBV6-5 and TRBJ2-2; D remains unclear. The length of the CDR3 is 15 residues. Germline V gene sequence: CDR1 MNHEY, CDR2 SVGAGI. V was shortened by 6 bases and J by 3 bases, with 14 bases between the two germline ends. The CDR3 loop is CASRRDSPHTGELFF. CDR3 coding DNA: TGTGCCAGCAGACGCGATAGTCCCCACACCGGGGAGCTGTTTTTT.

This chain links TRBV19 with TRBJ1-5, with TRBD1 identical over 8 bases. This CDR3 region has 15 residues. Per the germline V gene, CDR1 is LNHDA and CDR2 is SQIVND (reference sequence). V lost 8 bases to trimming and J lost 1 base; unmatched junction nucleotides: 7. The DNA of the CDR3 is TGTGCCAGTGCTTGGACAGGGAAAAGCAATCAGCCCCAGCATTTT. Amino acids: CASAWTGKSNQPQHF. The full variable domain, rest sourced from reference TRBV19 and TRBJ1-5, is DGGITQSPKYLFRKEGQNVTLSCEQNLNHDAMYWYRQDPGQGLRLIYYSQIVNDFQKGDIAEGYSVSREKKESFPLTVTSAQKNPTAFYLCASAWTGKSNQPQHFGDGTRLSIL.

The gene calls are TRBV19 and TRBJ1-1, with 9 bases identical to TRBD1. The CDR3 covers 16 residues. V lost 5 bases, J lost 2 bases, and 9 bases stayed unmatched. Germline CDR1 reads LNHDA; CDR2 reads SQIVND (reference sequence). The CDR3 DNA sequence: TGTGCCAGTAGTCCCCTCGAGGGACAGGGAAACACTGAAGCTTTCTTT. It yields the protein CASSPLEGQGNTEAFF.

V gene TRBV6-2 or TRBV6-3 combines with J gene TRBJ2-7; no clear D gene. Germline CDR1 reads MNHEY; CDR2 reads SVGEGT. The CDR3 spans 14 residues. V was cut by 0 bases and J by 3 bases, with 9 bases left in between. The DNA of the CDR3 is TGTGCCAGCAGTTACTCAGGGTACCTCTACGAGCAGTACTTC. This translates into CASSYSGYLYEQYF.

The V gene is TRBV7-2, the J gene TRBJ2-5, with 8 bases identical to TRBD1. The germline gives CDR1 SGHTA, CDR2 FQGNSA. The CDR3 sequence is 13 residues long. V lost 5 bases to trimming and J lost 4 bases; unmatched junction nucleotides: 3. The CDR3 loop reads CASSPRGRETQYF. CDR3 nucleotides: TGTGCCAGCAGCCCCAGGGGGCGAGAGACCCAGTACTTC.

The chain links TRBV30 to TRBJ2-3, with 7 bases identical to TRBD1. Germline V gene lookup returns CDR1 GTSNPN and CDR2 SVGIG (reference sequence). V gave up 4 bases and J gave up 7 bases; unmatched junction bases: 11. The CDR3 sequence is 14 residues long. CDR3 nucleotides: TGTGCCTGGATGGGGACAGTGCTGGAAAATACGCAGTATTTT. Residues: CAWMGTVLENTQYF.

This clone has only a few counts. CDR3 sequence (DNA): TGTGCCAGCTCCCCGGGACGGAGCTCTGGAAACACCATATATTTT. Amino acids: CASSPGRSSGNTIYF. V usage is TRBV18 and J usage is TRBJ1-3; D is possibly TRBD1 (5 bases). The CDR3 extends over 15 amino acids. Germline CDR1 reads KGHSH; CDR2 reads LQKENI. Trimming cost V 6 bases and J 0 bases, with 12 bases left between them.

The chain is built from TRBV4-1 and TRBJ1-6, with 8 bases fitting TRBD1. Trimming took 4 bases from V and 8 from J; bases not matched to a gene: 13. The CDR3 sequence is 17 residues long. CDR1 and CDR2 (germline): MGHRA, YSYEKL. CDR3 nucleotide sequence: TGCGCCAGCAGCCCCCCAAGGCGGACAGGGCCATATTCACCCCTCCACTTT. It specifies CASSPPRRTGPYSPLHF.

The gene calls are TRBV7-9 and TRBJ2-7; D perhaps matches TRBD1 (6 bases). Between the trimmed V and J ends, which lost 5 bases and 6 bases, there was a span of 11 bases. In germline, CDR1 is SEHNR, CDR2 FQNEAQ (reference sequence). The CDR3 totals 12 residues. CDR3 region: CASSAPRGEQYF. Written as DNA, the CDR3 is TGTGCCAGCAGCGCGCCCAGGGGCGAGCAGTACTTC.

The genes are TRBV27 and TRBJ2-2; the D is unclear. With 7 bases removed from V and 2 bases from J, the gap between germline ends came to 11 bases. The CDR3 has 14 residues. CDR1 MNHEY and CDR2 SMNVEV come from the germline V gene (reference sequence). The CDR3 DNA follows: TGTGCCAGCACCTCCCCCTTTAACACCGGGGAGCTGTTTTTT. It specifies CASTSPFNTGELFF.

This chain connects TRBV20-1 to TRBJ1-1; weak D call: TRBD1 (6 bases). Germline CDR1 is DFQATT and CDR2 is SNEGSKA (reference sequence). CDR3 length: 13 residues. Trimming pared 3 bases from V and 3 bases from J, leaving 11 bases between. The CDR3 is CSASFSGDTEAFF. The CDR3 DNA is TGCAGTGCTAGTTTCTCAGGGGACACTGAAGCTTTCTTT.

The chain couples TRBV5-1 to TRBJ2-2; 7 bases agree with TRBD2. The CDR3 extends over 16 amino acids. CDR1 SGHRS and CDR2 YFSETQ come from the germline V gene. Trimming at V came to 4 bases and at J to 1 base, leaving 7 bases not matched to a gene. The CDR3 protein is CASSPFREGNTGELFF. For the CDR3, the DNA is TGCGCCAGCAGCCCTTTCAGGGAGGGGAACACCGGGGAGCTGTTTTTT.

The chain has TRBV7-3 and TRBJ2-1; no firm D call. Germline V gene sequence: CDR1 SGHTA, CDR2 FQGTGA. The CDR3 contains 13 residues. V was shortened by 5 bases and J by 5 bases, with 10 bases between the two germline ends. The CDR3 spells CASSQTQDNEQFF. The CDR3 DNA reads TGTGCCAGCAGCCAGACGCAGGACAATGAGCAGTTCTTC.

This clone showed up many times. The chain couples TRBV4-1 to TRBJ1-2; no clear D gene. The germline CDR1 and CDR2 sequences are MGHRA and YSYEKL. Trimming took off 1 base at V and 5 bases at J, with 14 bases between the two ends. This CDR3 has 15 residues. CDR3 sequence (DNA): TGCGCCAGCAGCCAAGTGTCGGGCGCGGGATATGGCTACACCTTC. It is translated as CASSQVSGAGYGYTF.

This clone was recorded only once. This chain connects TRBV11-2 to TRBJ1-2, with TRBD1 identical over 7 bases. V shed 5 bases and J 4 bases; nucleotides not matched to a gene: 10. Germline lookup yields CDR1 SGHAT and CDR2 FQNNGV. The length of the CDR3 is 15 residues. The CDR3 DNA reads TGTGCCAGCAGCACCCCGGACAGGCCGTCCTATGGCTACACCTTC. Translating it yields CASSTPDRPSYGYTF.

This chain joins TRBV5-1 and TRBJ1-2; D may be TRBD1 (6 bases). The CDR3 is 16 amino acids. Germline values: CDR1 SGHRS, CDR2 YFSETQ. Trimming left V 4 bases short and J 3 bases short, with 19 bases between. CDR3 amino acids: CASSGRPGATDYGYTF. CDR3 DNA: TGCGCCAGCAGCGGGAGACCAGGGGCTACGGACTATGGCTACACCTTC.